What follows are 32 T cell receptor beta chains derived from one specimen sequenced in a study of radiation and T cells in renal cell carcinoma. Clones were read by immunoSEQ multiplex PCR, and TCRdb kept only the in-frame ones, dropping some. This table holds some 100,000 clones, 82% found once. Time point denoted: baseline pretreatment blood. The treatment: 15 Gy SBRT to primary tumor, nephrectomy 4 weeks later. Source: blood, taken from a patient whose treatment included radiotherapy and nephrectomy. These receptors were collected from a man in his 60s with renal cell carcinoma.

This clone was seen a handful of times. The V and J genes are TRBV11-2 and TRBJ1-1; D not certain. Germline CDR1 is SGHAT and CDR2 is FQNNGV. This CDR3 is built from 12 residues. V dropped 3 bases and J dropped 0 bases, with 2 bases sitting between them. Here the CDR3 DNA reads TGTGCCAGCAGCTTTGTGAACACTGAAGCTTTCTTT. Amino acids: CASSFVNTEAFF.

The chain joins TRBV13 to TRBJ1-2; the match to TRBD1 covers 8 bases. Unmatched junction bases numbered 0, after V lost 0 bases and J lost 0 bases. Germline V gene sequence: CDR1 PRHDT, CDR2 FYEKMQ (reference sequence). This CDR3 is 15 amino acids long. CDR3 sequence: CASSLGQGANYGYTF. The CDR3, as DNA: TGTGCCAGCAGCTTAGGACAGGGGGCTAACTATGGCTACACCTTC. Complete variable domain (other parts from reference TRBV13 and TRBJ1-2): AAGVIQSPRHLIKEKRETATLKCYPIPRHDTVYWYQQGPGQDPQFLISFYEKMQSDKGSIPDRFSAQQFSDYHSELNMSSLELGDSALYFCASSLGQGANYGYTFGSGTRLTVV.

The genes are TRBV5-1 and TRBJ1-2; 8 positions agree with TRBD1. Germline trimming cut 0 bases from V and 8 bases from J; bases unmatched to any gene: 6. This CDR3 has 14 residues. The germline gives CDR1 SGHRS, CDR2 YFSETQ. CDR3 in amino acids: CASSLAQGAEGYTF. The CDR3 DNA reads TGCGCCAGCAGCTTGGCGCAGGGGGCGGAAGGCTACACCTTC.

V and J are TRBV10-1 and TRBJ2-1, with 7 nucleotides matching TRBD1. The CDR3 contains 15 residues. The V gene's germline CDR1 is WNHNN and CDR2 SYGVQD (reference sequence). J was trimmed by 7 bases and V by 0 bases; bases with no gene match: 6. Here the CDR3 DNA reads TGCGCCAGCAGTGAGTCCGGGACAGTAGGGAATGAGCAGTTCTTC. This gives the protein CASSESGTVGNEQFF.

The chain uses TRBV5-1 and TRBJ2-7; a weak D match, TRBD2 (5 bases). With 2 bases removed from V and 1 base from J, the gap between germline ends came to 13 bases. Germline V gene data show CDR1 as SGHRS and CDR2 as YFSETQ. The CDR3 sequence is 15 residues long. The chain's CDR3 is CASSFLAGPSYEQYF. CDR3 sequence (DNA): TGCGCCAGCAGCTTCTTGGCGGGCCCGTCCTACGAGCAGTACTTC.

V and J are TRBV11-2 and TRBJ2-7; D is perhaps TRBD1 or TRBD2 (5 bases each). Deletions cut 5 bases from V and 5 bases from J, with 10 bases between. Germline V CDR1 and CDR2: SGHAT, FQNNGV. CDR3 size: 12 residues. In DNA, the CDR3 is TGTGCCAGCAGCCTGGGGACGGACGAGCAGTACTTC. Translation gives CASSLGTDEQYF.

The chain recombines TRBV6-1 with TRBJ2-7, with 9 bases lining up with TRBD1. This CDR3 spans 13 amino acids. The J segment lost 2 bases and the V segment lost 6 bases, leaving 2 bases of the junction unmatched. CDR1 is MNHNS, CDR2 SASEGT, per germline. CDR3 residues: CASRGQGPYEQYF. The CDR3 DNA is TGTGCCAGCAGGGGACAGGGTCCCTACGAGCAGTACTTC.

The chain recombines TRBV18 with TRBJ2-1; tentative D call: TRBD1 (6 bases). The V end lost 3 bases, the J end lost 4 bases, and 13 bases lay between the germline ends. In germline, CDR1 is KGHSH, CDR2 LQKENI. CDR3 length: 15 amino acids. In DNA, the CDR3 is TGTGCCAGCTCACCGGGACACTCACTATACAATGAGCAGTTCTTC. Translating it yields CASSPGHSLYNEQFF.

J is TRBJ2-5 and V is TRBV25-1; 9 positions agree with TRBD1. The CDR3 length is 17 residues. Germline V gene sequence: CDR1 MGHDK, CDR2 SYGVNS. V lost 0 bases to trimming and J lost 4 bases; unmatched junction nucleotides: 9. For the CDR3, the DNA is TGTGCCAGCAGTGAATACGTCGGGACAGGGAGTCGAGAGACCCAGTACTTC. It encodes CASSEYVGTGSRETQYF.

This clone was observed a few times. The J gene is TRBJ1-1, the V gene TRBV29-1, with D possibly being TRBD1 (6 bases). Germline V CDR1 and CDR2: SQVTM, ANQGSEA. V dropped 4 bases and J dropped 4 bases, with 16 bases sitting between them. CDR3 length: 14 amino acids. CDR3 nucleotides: TGCAGCGTTGCACAGGGTGGGGCGGTCACTGAAGCTTTCTTT. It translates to CSVAQGGAVTEAFF.

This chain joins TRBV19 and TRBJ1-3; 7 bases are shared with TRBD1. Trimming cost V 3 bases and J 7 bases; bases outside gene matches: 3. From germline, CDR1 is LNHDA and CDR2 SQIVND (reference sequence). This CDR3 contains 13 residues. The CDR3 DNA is TGTGCCAGTAGTATGCAGGGGGTGAACACCATATATTTT. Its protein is CASSMQGVNTIYF.

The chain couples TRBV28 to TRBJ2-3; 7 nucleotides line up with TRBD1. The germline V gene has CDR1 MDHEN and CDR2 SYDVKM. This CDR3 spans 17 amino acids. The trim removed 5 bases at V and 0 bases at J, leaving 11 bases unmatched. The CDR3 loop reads CASSGGLRGPSTDTQYF. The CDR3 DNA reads TGTGCCAGCAGTGGGGGTTTAAGGGGGCCTAGCACAGATACGCAGTATTTT.

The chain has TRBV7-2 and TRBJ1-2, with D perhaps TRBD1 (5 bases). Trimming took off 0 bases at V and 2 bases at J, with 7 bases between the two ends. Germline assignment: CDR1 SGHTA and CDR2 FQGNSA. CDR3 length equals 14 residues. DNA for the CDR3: TGTGCCAGCAGCTTAGCGGGGGACAACTATGGCTACACCTTC. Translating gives CASSLAGDNYGYTF.

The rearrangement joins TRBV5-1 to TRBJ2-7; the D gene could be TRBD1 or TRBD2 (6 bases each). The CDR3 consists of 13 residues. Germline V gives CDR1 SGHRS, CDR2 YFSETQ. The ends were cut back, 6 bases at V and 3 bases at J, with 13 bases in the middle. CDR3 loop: CASNYGGGYEQYF. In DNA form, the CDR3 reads TGCGCCAGCAACTACGGAGGGGGCTACGAGCAGTACTTC.

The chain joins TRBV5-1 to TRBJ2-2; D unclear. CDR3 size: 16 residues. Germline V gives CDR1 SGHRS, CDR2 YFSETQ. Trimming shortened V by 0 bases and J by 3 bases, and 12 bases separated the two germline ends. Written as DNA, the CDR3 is TGCGCCAGCAGCTTGGGGCTAGACACCTACACCGGGGAGCTGTTTTTT. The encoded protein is CASSLGLDTYTGELFF.

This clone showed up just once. CDR3 sequence reads: CASRPPFAGRQFF. The DNA of the CDR3 is TGTGCCAGTCGCCCCCCTTTCGCGGGACGGCAGTTCTTC. This chain connects TRBV13 to TRBJ2-1; maybe TRBD2 (6 bases). V lost 9 bases to trimming and J lost 12 bases, with 21 bases between them. Germline loops: CDR1 PRHDT, CDR2 FYEKMQ (reference sequence). The CDR3 totals 13 residues.

The CDR3: CASSQVTTATYEQYF. The DNA for the CDR3 is TGCGCCAGCAGCCAAGTAACAACGGCCACCTACGAGCAGTACTTC. This chain joins TRBV4-1 and TRBJ2-7; the D is unclear. V was pared by 1 base and J by 2 bases, with 12 bases between. Germline V gives CDR1 MGHRA, CDR2 YSYEKL. CDR3 length: 15 residues.

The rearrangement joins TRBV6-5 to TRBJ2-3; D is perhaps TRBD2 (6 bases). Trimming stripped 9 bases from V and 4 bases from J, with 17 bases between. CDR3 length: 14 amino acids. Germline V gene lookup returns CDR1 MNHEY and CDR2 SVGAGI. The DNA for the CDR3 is TGTGCCAGAAACCCCCCCGGGAGCTCAGATACGCAGTATTTT. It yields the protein CARNPPGSSDTQYF.

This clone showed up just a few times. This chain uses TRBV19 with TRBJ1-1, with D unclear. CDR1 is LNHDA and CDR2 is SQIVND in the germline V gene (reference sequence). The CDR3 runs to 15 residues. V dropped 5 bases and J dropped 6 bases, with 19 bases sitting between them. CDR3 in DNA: TGTGCCAGTAGTCCCCGGACCTACCCAGCGGCTGAAGCTTTCTTT. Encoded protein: CASSPRTYPAAEAFF.

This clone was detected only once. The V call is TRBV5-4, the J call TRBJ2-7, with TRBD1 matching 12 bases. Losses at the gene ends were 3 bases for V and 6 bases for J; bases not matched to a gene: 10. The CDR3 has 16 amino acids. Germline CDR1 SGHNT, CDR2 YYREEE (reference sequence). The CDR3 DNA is TGTGCCAGCAGCTCGCCCCGGGACAGGGGGCTGTTCGAGCAGTACTTC. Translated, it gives CASSSPRDRGLFEQYF.

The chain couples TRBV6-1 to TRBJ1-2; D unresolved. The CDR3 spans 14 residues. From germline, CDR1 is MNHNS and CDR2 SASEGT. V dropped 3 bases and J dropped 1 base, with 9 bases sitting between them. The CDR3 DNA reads TGTGCCAGCAGTGATGACCTTCTTAACTATGGCTACACCTTC. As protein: CASSDDLLNYGYTF.

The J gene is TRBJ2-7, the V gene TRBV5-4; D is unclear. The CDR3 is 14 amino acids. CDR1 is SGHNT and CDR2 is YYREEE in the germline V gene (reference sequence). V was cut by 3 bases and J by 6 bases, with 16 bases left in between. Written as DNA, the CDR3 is TGTGCCAGCAGCTCGTCGGGTCCCCTCCTCGAGCAGTACTTC. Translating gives CASSSSGPLLEQYF.

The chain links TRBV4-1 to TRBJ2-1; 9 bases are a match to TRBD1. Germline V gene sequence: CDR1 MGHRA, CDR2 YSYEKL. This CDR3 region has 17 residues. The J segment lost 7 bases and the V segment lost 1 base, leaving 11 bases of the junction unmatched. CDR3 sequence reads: CASSQVARDRAGNEQFF. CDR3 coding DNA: TGCGCCAGCAGCCAAGTCGCCCGGGACAGGGCCGGGAATGAGCAGTTCTTC.

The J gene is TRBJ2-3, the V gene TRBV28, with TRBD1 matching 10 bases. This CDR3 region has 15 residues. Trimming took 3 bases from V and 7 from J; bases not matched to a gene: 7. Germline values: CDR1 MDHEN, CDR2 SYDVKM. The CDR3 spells CASSLSGTGEYTQYF. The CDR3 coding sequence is TGTGCCAGCAGTTTGTCCGGGACAGGGGAGTATACGCAGTATTTT.

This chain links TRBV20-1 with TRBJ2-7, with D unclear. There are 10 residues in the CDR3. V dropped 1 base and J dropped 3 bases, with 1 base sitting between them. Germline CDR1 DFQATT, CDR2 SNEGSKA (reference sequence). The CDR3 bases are TGCAGTGCTAGAGGCTACGAGCAGTACTTC. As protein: CSARGYEQYF.

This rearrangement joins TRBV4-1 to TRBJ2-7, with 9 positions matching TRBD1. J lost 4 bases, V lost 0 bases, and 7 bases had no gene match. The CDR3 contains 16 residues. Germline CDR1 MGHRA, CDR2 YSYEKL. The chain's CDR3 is CASSQDGTGTGYEQYF. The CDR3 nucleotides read TGCGCCAGCAGCCAAGATGGGACCGGGACAGGGTACGAGCAGTACTTC.

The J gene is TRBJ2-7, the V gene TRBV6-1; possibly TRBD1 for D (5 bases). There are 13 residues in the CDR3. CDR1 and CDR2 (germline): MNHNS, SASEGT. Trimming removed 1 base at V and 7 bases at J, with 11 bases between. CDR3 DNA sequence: TGTGCCAGCAGTGAAGGCAGGGCCGGGGAGCAGTACTTC. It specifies CASSEGRAGEQYF.

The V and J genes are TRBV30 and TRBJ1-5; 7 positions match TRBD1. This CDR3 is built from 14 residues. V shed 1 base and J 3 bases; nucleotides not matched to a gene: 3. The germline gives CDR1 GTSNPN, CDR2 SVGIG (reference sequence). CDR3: CAWSAGQTNQPQHF. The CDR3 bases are TGTGCCTGGAGTGCGGGACAGACCAATCAGCCCCAGCATTTT.

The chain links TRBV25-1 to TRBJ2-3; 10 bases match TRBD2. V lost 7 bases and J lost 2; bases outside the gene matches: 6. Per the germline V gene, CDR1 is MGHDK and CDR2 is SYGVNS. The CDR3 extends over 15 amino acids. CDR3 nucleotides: TGTGCCAGCACGCGGACTAGCGGATACACAGATACGCAGTATTTT. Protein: CASTRTSGYTDTQYF.

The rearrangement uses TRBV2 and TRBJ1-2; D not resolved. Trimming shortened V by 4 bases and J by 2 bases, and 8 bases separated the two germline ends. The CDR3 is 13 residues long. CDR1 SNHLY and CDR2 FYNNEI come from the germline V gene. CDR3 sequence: CASSVERNYGYTF. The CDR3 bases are TGTGCCAGCAGTGTAGAAAGAAACTATGGCTACACCTTC.

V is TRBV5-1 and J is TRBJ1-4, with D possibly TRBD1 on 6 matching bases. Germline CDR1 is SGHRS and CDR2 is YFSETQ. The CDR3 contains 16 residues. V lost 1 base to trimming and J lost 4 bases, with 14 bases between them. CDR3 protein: CASSLLGAGGNEKLFF. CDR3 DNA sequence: TGCGCCAGCAGCTTGCTGGGGGCCGGAGGTAATGAAAAACTGTTTTTT.

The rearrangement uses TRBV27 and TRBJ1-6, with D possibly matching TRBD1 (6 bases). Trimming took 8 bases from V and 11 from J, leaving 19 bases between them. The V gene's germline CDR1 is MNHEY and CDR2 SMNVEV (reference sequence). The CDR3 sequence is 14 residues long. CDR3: CASSYRDIGTPLHF. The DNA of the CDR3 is TGTGCCAGCTCGTACCGGGACATAGGGACACCCCTCCACTTT.